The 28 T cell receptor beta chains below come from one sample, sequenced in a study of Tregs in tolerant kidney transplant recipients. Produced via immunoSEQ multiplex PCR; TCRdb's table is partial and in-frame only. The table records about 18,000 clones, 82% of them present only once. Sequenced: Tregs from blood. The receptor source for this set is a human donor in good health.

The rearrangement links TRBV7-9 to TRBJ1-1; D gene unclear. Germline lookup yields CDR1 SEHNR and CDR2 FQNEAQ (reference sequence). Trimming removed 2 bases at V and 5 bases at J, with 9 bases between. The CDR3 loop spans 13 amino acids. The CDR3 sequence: CASSLYPKTEAFF. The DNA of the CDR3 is TGTGCCAGCAGCTTATATCCCAAGACTGAAGCTTTCTTT.

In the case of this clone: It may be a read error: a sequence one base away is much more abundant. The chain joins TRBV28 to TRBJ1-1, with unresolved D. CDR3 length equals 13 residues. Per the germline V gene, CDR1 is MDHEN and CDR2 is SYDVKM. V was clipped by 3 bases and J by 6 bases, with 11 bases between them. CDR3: CASSFFIGSEAFF. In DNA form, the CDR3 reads TGTGCCAGCAGTTTCTTCATAGGCTCTGAAGCTTTCTTT.

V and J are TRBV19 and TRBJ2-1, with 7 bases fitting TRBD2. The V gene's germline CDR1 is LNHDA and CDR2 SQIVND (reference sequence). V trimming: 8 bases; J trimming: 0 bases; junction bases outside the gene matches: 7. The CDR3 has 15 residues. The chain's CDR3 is CASREDRSSYNEQFF. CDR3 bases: TGTGCCAGTCGGGAGGATCGGAGCTCCTACAATGAGCAGTTCTTC. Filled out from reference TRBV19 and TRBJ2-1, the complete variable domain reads DGGITQSPKYLFRKEGQNVTLSCEQNLNHDAMYWYRQDPGQGLRLIYYSQIVNDFQKGDIAEGYSVSREKKESFPLTVTSAQKNPTAFYLCASREDRSSYNEQFFGPGTRLTVL.

The CDR3 sequence is CASSLFTGGNYGYTF. CDR3 DNA sequence: TGCGCCAGCAGCTTATTTACAGGGGGGAACTATGGCTACACCTTC. The rearrangement joins TRBV5-1 to TRBJ1-2; TRBD1 aligns across 8 bases. J was trimmed by 2 bases and V by 2 bases; bases with no gene match: 5. CDR3 length equals 15 residues. The V gene's germline CDR1 is SGHRS and CDR2 YFSETQ.

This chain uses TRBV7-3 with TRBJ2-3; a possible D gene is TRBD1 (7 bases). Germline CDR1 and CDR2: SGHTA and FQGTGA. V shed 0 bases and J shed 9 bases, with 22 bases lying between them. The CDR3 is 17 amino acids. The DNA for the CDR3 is TGTGCCAGCAGCTTAACGTTGGGCAGGGGGGACGGAGACACGCAGTATTTT. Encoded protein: CASSLTLGRGDGDTQYF.

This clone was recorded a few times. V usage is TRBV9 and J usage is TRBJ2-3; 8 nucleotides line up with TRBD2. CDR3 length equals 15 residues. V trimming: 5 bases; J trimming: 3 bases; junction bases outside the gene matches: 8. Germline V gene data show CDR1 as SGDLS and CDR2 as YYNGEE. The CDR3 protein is CASRPGGLGTDTQYF. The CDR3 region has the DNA TGTGCCAGCAGACCGGGGGGGTTAGGAACAGATACGCAGTATTTT.

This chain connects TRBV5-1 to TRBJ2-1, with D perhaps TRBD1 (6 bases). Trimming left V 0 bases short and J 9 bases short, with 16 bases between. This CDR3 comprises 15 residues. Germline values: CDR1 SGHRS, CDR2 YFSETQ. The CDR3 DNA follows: TGCGCCAGCAGCTTGGTAGAGGGGGTATCGATTGAGCAGTTCTTC. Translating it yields CASSLVEGVSIEQFF.

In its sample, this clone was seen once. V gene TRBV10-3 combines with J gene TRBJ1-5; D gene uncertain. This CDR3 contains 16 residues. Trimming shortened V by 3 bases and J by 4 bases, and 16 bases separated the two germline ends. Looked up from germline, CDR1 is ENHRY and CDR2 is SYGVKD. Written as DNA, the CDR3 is TGTGCCATCAGTGATGATATCCGGGTGATAAATCAGCCCCAGCATTTT. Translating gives CAISDDIRVINQPQHF.

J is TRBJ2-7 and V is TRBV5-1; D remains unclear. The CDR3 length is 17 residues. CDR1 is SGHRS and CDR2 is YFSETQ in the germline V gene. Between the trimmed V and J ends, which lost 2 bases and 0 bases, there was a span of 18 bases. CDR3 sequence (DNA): TGCGCCAGCAGCTTAAGGCCGATCGAGGCCAGCTCCTACGAGCAGTACTTC. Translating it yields CASSLRPIEASSYEQYF.

The CDR3, as DNA: TGTGCCAGCAGTCCACTCCCCCCAAGGACGGATGGCTACACCTTC. Protein product: CASSPLPPRTDGYTF. This sequence joins TRBV27 and TRBJ1-2; no clear D. Germline V gene sequence: CDR1 MNHEY, CDR2 SMNVEV (reference sequence). The CDR3 spans 15 residues. Trimming took off 5 bases at V and 6 bases at J, with 19 bases between the two ends.

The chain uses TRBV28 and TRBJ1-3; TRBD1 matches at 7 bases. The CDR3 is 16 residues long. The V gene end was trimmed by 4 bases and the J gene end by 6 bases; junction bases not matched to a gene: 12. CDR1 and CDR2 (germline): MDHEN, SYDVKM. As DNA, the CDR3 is TGTGCCAGCAGTTCCTCCGCGGAGGGGGCTTTAAACACCATATATTTT. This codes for CASSSSAEGALNTIYF.

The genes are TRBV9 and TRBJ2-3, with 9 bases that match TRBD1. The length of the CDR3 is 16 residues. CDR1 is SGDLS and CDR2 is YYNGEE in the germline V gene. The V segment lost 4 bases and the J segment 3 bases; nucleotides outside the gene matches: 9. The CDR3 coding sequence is TGTGCCAGCAGCATCGGACAGGGGAGTTCGACAGATACGCAGTATTTT. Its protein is CASSIGQGSSTDTQYF.

The DNA for the CDR3 is TGTGCCTGGAGTCCCAATCTCGGGGGCCGGGACAGGGGAAGGCGGGAGCAGTACTTC. As protein: CAWSPNLGGRDRGRREQYF. This chain connects TRBV30 to TRBJ2-7; 10 bases agree with TRBD1. CDR3 length: 19 amino acids. Germline V lookup: CDR1 GTSNPN, CDR2 SVGIG (reference sequence). V lost 2 bases to trimming and J lost 7 bases; unmatched junction nucleotides: 23.

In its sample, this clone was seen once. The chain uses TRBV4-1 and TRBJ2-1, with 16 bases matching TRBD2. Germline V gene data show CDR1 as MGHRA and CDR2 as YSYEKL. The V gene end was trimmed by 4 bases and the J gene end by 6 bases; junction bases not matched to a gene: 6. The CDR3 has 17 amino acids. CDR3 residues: CASSPSGLAGGLNEQFF. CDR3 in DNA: TGCGCCAGCAGCCCCTCGGGACTAGCGGGAGGGCTCAATGAGCAGTTCTTC.

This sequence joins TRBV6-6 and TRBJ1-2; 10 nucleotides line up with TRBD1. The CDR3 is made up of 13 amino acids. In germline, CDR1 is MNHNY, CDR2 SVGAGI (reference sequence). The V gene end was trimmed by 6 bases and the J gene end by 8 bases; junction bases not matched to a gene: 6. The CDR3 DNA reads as TGTGCCAGCAGCCGACAGGGGGCGCAGGGCTACACCTTC. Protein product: CASSRQGAQGYTF.

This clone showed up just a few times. CDR3 nucleotide sequence: TGTGCCAGCAGTTTACCCCAAGGCACAGATACGCAGTATTTT. Its protein is CASSLPQGTDTQYF. The chain couples TRBV28 to TRBJ2-3; D is ambiguous. The CDR3 sequence is 14 residues long. V was clipped by 2 bases and J by 1 base, with 7 bases between them. The germline V gene encodes CDR1 MDHEN and CDR2 SYDVKM.

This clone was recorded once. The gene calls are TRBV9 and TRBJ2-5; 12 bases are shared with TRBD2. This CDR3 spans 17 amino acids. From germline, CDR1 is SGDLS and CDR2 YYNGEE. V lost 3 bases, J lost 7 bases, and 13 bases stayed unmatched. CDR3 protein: CASSAQGTSGPGGTQYF. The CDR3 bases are TGTGCCAGCAGCGCCCAAGGGACTAGCGGGCCGGGGGGGACCCAGTACTTC. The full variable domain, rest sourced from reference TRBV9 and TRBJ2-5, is DSGVTQTPKHLITATGQRVTLRCSPRSGDLSVYWYQQSLDQGLQFLIQYYNGEERAKGNILERFSAQQFPDLHSELNLSSLELGDSALYFCASSAQGTSGPGGTQYFGPGTRLLVL.

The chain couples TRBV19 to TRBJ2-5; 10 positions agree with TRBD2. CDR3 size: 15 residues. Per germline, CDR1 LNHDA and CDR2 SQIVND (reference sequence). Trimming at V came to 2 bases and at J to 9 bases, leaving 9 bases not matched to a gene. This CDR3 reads CASSILAGVKGAQYF. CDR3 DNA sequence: TGTGCCAGTAGTATACTAGCGGGGGTCAAAGGGGCCCAGTACTTC.

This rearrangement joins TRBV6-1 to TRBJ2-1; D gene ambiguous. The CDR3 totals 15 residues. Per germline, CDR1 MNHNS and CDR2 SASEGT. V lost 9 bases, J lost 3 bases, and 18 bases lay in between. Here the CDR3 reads CASQRKTLDYNEQFF. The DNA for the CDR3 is TGTGCCAGTCAAAGGAAGACTTTGGACTACAATGAGCAGTTCTTC.

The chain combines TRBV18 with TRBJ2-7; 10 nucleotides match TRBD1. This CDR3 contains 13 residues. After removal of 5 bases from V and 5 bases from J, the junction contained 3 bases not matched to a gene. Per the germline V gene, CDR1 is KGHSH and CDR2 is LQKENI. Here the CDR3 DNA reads TGTGCCAGCTCAGGGACAGGGGACCACGAGCAGTACTTC. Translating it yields CASSGTGDHEQYF.

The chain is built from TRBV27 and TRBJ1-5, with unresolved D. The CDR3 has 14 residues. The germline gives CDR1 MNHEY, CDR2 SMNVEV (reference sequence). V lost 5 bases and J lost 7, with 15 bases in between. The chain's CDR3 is CASSASWVDQPQHF. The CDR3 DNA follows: TGTGCCAGCAGTGCCTCGTGGGTAGACCAGCCCCAGCATTTT.

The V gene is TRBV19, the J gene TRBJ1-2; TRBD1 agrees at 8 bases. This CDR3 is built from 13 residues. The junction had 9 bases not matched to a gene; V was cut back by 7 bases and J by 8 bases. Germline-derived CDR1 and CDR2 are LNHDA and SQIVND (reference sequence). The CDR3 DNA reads TGTGCCAGTACCACCTCGGACAGGGACGGCTACACCTTC. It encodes CASTTSDRDGYTF.

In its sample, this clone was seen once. CDR3 residues: CASSLAGAETQYF. CDR3 coding DNA: TGTGCCAGCAGCTTAGCCGGGGCCGAGACCCAGTACTTC. This chain connects TRBV7-9 to TRBJ2-5; the D gene could be TRBD1 or TRBD2 (5 bases each). Germline V gene sequence: CDR1 SEHNR, CDR2 FQNEAQ (reference sequence). The length of the CDR3 is 13 residues. The V gene lost 0 bases and the J gene lost 5 bases, with 7 bases spanning the gap.

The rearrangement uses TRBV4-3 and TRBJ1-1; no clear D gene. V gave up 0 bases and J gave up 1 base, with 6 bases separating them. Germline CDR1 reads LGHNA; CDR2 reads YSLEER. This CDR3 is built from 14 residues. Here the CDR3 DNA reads TGCGCCAGCAGCCAAGAACTAGAGAACACTGAAGCTTTCTTT. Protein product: CASSQELENTEAFF.

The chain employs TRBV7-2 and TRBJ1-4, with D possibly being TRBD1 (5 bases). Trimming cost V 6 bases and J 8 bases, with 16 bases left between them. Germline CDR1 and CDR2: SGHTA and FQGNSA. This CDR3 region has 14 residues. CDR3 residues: CASSFGGGEEKLFF. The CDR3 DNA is TGTGCCAGCAGTTTTGGGGGGGGAGAGGAAAAACTGTTTTTT.

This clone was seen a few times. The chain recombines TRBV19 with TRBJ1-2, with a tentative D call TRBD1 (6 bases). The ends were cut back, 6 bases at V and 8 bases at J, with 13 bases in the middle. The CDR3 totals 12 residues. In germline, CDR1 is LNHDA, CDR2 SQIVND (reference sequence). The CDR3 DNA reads TGTGCCAGTAGGCCCGGGGGCGGCGGCTACACCTTC. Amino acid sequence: CASRPGGGGYTF.

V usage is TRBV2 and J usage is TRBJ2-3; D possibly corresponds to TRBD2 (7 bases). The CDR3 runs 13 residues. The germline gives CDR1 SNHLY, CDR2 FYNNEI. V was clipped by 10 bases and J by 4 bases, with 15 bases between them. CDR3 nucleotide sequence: TGTGCCACTGAGGGGGGGGGCTCAGATACGCAGTATTTT. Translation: CATEGGGSDTQYF. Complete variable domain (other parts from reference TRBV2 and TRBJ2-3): EPEVTQTPSHQVTQMGQEVILRCVPISNHLYFYWYRQILGQKVEFLVSFYNNEISEKSEIFDDQFSVERPDGSNFTLKIRSTKLEDSAMYFCATEGGGSDTQYFGPGTRLTVL.

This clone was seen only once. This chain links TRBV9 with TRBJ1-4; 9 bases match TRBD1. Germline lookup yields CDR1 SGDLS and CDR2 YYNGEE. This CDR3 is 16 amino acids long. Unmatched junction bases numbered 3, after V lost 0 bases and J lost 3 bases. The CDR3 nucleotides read TGTGCCAGCAGCGTAGACAGGGGGCTACCTAATGAAAAACTGTTTTTT. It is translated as CASSVDRGLPNEKLFF.